Listed below are T cell receptor beta chains from one sample, sequenced in a study of shared clonotypes between healthy human individuals. Sequencing was performed with immunoSEQ multiplex PCR; in TCRdb, only in-frame clones are kept and a portion is missing. Here the sample spans about 980,000 clones, 76% being singletons. The sample consisted of memory CD4+ T cells sorted from blood. These TCRs come from a man aged 18 to 35 in good health. Each CDR3 is given with its conserved first and last residue. D genes are given only for firm matches. Where a row states a size, it is once, few, many or the class of an expanded clone; other rows omit it.

d_call: -
clone_size: -
j_call: TRBJ2-7
v_call: TRBV11-1
cdr3_aa: CASSFVGPGRYEQYF
cdr3_nt: TGTGCCAGCAGCTTTGTCGGGCCAGGGAGGTACGAGCAGTACTTC

d_call: -
clone_size: -
j_call: TRBJ2-7
v_call: TRBV10-3
cdr3_aa: CAISDGGPPYEQYF
cdr3_nt: TGTGCCATCAGTGATGGTGGGCCACCGTACGAGCAGTACTTC

d_call: -
clone_size: once
j_call: TRBJ1-1
v_call: TRBV6-5
cdr3_aa: CASRRLVNTEAFF
cdr3_nt: TGTGCCAGCCGTCGTTTAGTTAACACTGAAGCTTTCTTT

d_call: TRBD1
clone_size: -
j_call: TRBJ1-5
v_call: TRBV2
cdr3_aa: CASVQGAAGNQPQHF
cdr3_nt: TGTGCCAGCGTCCAGGGGGCGGCCGGCAATCAGCCCCAGCATTTT

d_call: -
clone_size: -
j_call: TRBJ2-3
v_call: TRBV27
cdr3_aa: CASSYSTDTQYF
cdr3_nt: TGTGCCAGCAGTTACAGCACAGATACGCAGTATTTT

d_call: -
clone_size: -
j_call: TRBJ2-1
v_call: TRBV7-9
cdr3_aa: CASSWGTVYNEQFF
cdr3_nt: TGTGCCAGCAGCTGGGGGACTGTATACAATGAGCAGTTCTTC

d_call: -
clone_size: -
j_call: TRBJ1-1
v_call: TRBV5-4
cdr3_aa: CASSFSQLNTEAFF
cdr3_nt: TGTGCCAGCAGCTTCAGTCAGCTGAACACTGAAGCTTTCTTT

d_call: TRBD1
clone_size: once
j_call: TRBJ1-1
v_call: TRBV27
cdr3_aa: CASSTGGVGNTEAFF
cdr3_nt: TGTGCCAGCAGCACAGGGGGCGTGGGGAACACTGAAGCTTTCTTT

d_call: TRBD1
clone_size: few
j_call: TRBJ1-4
v_call: TRBV30
cdr3_aa: CAWSVKRQGEKLFF
cdr3_nt: TGTGCCTGGAGTGTAAAGCGACAGGGTGAAAAACTGTTTTTT

d_call: TRBD1
clone_size: -
j_call: TRBJ1-2
v_call: TRBV10-2
cdr3_aa: CASTLDRGRDYGYTF
cdr3_nt: TGCGCCAGCACGTTGGACAGGGGGAGAGACTATGGCTACACCTTC

d_call: -
clone_size: -
j_call: TRBJ1-1
v_call: TRBV5-8
cdr3_aa: CASIYPRQNTEAFF
cdr3_nt: TGTGCCAGCATCTACCCTCGACAGAACACTGAAGCTTTCTTT

d_call: -
clone_size: -
j_call: TRBJ1-5
v_call: TRBV5-5
cdr3_aa: CASSLALSAPGPQHF
cdr3_nt: TGTGCCAGCAGCTTGGCCCTATCCGCTCCCGGGCCCCAGCATTTT

d_call: -
clone_size: once
j_call: TRBJ1-2
v_call: TRBV7-9
cdr3_aa: CASSLEAGPNYGYTF
cdr3_nt: TGTGCCAGCAGCTTAGAGGCAGGTCCTAACTATGGCTACACCTTC

d_call: TRBD1
clone_size: -
j_call: TRBJ2-3
v_call: TRBV2
cdr3_aa: CASSQQGSRTDTQYF
cdr3_nt: TGTGCCAGCAGTCAACAGGGGTCGAGAACAGATACGCAGTATTTT

d_call: TRBD2
clone_size: -
j_call: TRBJ2-1
v_call: TRBV7-2
cdr3_aa: CASSLESGSANEQFF
cdr3_nt: TGTGCCAGCAGCTTAGAAAGCGGGAGTGCAAATGAGCAGTTCTTC

d_call: TRBD1
clone_size: -
j_call: TRBJ2-5
v_call: TRBV19
cdr3_aa: CASSTSTGVETQYF
cdr3_nt: TGTGCCAGTAGTACCTCGACAGGGGTAGAGACCCAGTACTTC

d_call: -
clone_size: -
j_call: TRBJ2-6
v_call: TRBV6-1
cdr3_aa: CASSDWGLSGANVLTF
cdr3_nt: TGTGCCAGCAGTGATTGGGGGCTCTCTGGGGCCAACGTCCTGACTTTC

d_call: TRBD1
clone_size: -
j_call: TRBJ2-5
v_call: TRBV6-1
cdr3_aa: CASQKTGKGTQYF
cdr3_nt: TGTGCCAGTCAAAAGACAGGGAAGGGGACCCAGTACTTC

d_call: -
clone_size: many
j_call: TRBJ2-3
v_call: TRBV30
cdr3_aa: CAWSRGLENTQYF
cdr3_nt: TGTGCCTGGAGTAGGGGGTTGGAGAATACGCAGTATTTT

d_call: -
clone_size: -
j_call: TRBJ1-3
v_call: TRBV4-1
cdr3_aa: CASSQVVGSGNTIYF
cdr3_nt: TGCGCCAGCAGCCAAGTAGTAGGCTCTGGAAACACCATATATTTT

d_call: -
clone_size: -
j_call: TRBJ2-7
v_call: TRBV2
cdr3_aa: CASASYEQYF
cdr3_nt: TGTGCCAGCGCGTCCTACGAGCAGTACTTC

d_call: -
clone_size: -
j_call: TRBJ1-2
v_call: TRBV10-3
cdr3_aa: CAISEPGVGYTF
cdr3_nt: TGTGCCATCAGTGAGCCAGGGGTAGGCTACACCTTC

d_call: TRBD2
clone_size: -
j_call: TRBJ2-7
v_call: TRBV7-2
cdr3_aa: CASSLVWGRDEQYF
cdr3_nt: TGTGCCAGCAGCTTAGTTTGGGGGAGGGACGAGCAGTACTTC